This T cell receptor (beta chain) was documented in a study of T cell repertoires in cytomegalovirus infection. This clonotype was observed a few times. Antigen: not known. The study's findings and limits: Clonotypes of TCR beta that were HLA-C-restricted and CMV-specific dominated the ex vivo response. There were carriers of CMV plus the relevant HLA, and cumulative public TCR beta family frequency identified them.

TCRdb passed the reads through MiXCR, listing each CDR3 protein once. The sample includes a few hundred thousand distinct CDR3 sequences, 9% to 9.5% seen only once; the top ten take around 4.1%. The TCR sequence derives from a human donor in good health (CMV status not recorded). Some clones in this sample may be carry-over from other donors' samples. The sample consisted of PBMCs.

The CDR3 protein is CASSLGGSPNSPLHF. CDR3 DNA sequence: TGTGCCAGCAGCCTGGGAGGGAGCCCTAATTCACCCCTCCACTTT. The rearrangement links TRBV7-2 to TRBJ1-6, with D unclear. CDR3 length: 15 residues. CDR1 and CDR2 (germline): SGHTA, FQGNSA. Trimming pared 5 bases from V and 6 bases from J, leaving 14 bases between.